The subject of this entry is one T cell receptor (beta chain). Its antigen is unidentified. This CDR3 has 13 amino acids. Per germline, CDR1 SGHRS and CDR2 YFSETQ. V was pared by 4 bases and J by 7 bases, with 12 bases between. In the PCR, 60 Vbeta and 13 Jbeta primers were used. Method: immunoSEQ multiplex PCR; TCRdb's copy keeps in-frame clones and lacks some. The data hold about 200,000 clones, with almost 80% observed a single time. This specimen belongs to a study of cytomegalovirus exposure and HLA in healthy donors. Findings and caveats of the study: Serostatus for CMV was the only available immune exposure information. Fewer than 200 TCR beta chains were listed as cytomegalovirus-associated.

The sequenced sample was PBMCs. The receptor was isolated from a man aged 18 to 30 in good health and CMV-seronegative. V usage is TRBV5-1 and J usage is TRBJ2-1; D is perhaps TRBD1 (6 bases). CDR3 loop: CASSHGTGNEQFF. For the CDR3, the DNA is TGCGCCAGCAGCCACGGAACAGGGAATGAGCAGTTCTTC. Variable domain in full (rest from reference TRBV5-1 and TRBJ2-1): KAGVTQTPRYLIKTRGQQVTLSCSPISGHRSVSWYQQTPGQGLQFLFEYFSETQRNKGNFPGRFSGRQFSNSRSEMNVSTLELGDSALYLCASSHGTGNEQFFGPGTRLTVL.